The clone carrying this TCR beta chain has a handful of counts. The record originates from a study of CD8+ T cells in alopecia areata. Study background: Oral tofacitinib, 5 to 10 mg twice daily, was given in an open-label trial.

The V gene lost 0 bases and the J gene lost 10 bases, with 10 bases spanning the gap. Germline lookup yields CDR1 SQVTM and CDR2 ANQGSEA. The CDR3 sequence is 12 residues long. Once RNA had been extracted, it was reverse transcribed into cDNA to act as the sequencing template. The table came from immunoSEQ multiplex PCR; TCRdb's copy has only in-frame clones and leaves some out. The top ten clones hold more than 12% of a sample with around 160,000 clones, about 90% of them seen once. This sample comprised CD8+ T cells sorted from blood, obtained at week 0. V usage is TRBV29-1 and J usage is TRBJ2-1; no firm D call. This receptor was taken from a human donor with alopecia areata. In DNA, the CDR3 is TGCAGCGTTGAAGATCTAGGAGCAGAGCAGTTCTTC. Its protein is CSVEDLGAEQFF.